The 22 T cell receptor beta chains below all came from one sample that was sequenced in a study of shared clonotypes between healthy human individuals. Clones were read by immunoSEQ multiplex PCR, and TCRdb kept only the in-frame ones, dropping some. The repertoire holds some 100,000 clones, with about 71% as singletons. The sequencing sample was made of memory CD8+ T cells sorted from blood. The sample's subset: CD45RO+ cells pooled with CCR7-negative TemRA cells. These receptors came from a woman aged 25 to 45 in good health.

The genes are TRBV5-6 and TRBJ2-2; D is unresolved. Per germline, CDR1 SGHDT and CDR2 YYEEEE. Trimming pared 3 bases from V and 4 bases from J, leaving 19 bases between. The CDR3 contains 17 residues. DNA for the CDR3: TGTGCCAGCAGCTCCCAAACACCCTACAGCCGCACCGGGGAGCTGTTTTTT. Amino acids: CASSSQTPYSRTGELFF.

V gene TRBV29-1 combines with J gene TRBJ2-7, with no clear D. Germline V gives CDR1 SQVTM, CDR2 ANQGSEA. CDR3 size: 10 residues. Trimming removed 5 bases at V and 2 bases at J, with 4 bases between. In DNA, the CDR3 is TGCAGCGTTTCCACCTACGAGCAGTACTTC. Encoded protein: CSVSTYEQYF.

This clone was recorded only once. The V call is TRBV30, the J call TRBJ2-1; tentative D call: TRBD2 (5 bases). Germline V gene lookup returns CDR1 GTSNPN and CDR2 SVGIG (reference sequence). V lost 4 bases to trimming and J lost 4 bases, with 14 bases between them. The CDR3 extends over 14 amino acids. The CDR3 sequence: CAWTDGNVYNEQFF. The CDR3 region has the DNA TGTGCCTGGACCGACGGGAACGTGTACAATGAGCAGTTCTTC.

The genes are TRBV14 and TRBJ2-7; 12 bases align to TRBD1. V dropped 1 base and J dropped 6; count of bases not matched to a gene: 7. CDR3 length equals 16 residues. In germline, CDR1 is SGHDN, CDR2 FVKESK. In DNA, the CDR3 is TGTGCCAGCAGCCAAGGGCCCGGGACAGGGGGCGGCGAGCAGTACTTC. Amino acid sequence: CASSQGPGTGGGEQYF.

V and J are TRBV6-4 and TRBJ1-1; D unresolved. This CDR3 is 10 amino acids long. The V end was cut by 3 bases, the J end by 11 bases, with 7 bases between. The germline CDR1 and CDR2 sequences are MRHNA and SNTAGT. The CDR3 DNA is TGTGCCAGCAGTGATGGTGGGGCTTTCTTT. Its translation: CASSDGGAFF.

CDR3 DNA sequence: TGTGCCAGCAGCAAAGAATGGGGGATGGACAATGAGCAGTTCTTC. Its translation: CASSKEWGMDNEQFF. The gene calls are TRBV27 and TRBJ2-1; the D call may be TRBD1 or TRBD2 (5 bases each). Per the germline V gene, CDR1 is MNHEY and CDR2 is SMNVEV (reference sequence). The CDR3 is made up of 15 amino acids. V lost 6 bases and J 5 bases, leaving 17 bases between the germline ends.

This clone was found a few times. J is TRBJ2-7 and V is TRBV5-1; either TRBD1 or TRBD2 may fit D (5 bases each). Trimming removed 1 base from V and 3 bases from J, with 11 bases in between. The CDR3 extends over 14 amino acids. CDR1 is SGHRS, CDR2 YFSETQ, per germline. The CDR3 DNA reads TGCGCCAGCAGCTTGAATCAGGGAGTCTACGAGCAGTACTTC. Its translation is CASSLNQGVYEQYF.

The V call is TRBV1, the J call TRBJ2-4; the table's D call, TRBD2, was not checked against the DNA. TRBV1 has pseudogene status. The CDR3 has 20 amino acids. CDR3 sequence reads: CTSSPSGGVRKFLAKNIQYF. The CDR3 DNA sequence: TGCACCAGCAGCCCCAGCGGGGGGGTTAGGAAATTTCTAGCCAAAAACATTCAGTACTTC.

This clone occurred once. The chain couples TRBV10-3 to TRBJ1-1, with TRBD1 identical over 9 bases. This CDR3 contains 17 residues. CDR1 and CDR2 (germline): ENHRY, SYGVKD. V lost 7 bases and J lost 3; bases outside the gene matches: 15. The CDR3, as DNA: TGTGCCATCATGAGAACCGGGACAGGGTTTGTGGACACTGAAGCTTTCTTT. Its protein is CAIMRTGTGFVDTEAFF.

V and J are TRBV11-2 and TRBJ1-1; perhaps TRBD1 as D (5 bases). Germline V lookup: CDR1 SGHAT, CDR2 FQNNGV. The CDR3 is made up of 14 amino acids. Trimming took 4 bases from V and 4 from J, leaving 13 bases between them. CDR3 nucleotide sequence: TGTGCCAGCAGCTCCATTGGGGGGGTCACTGAAGCTTTCTTT. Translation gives CASSSIGGVTEAFF.

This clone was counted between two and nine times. The CDR3, as DNA: TGTGCCAGCAGCGTAGCAGGGAACAACTATGGCTACACCTTC. It yields the protein CASSVAGNNYGYTF. The gene calls are TRBV9 and TRBJ1-2; D may be TRBD1 (5 bases). Germline lookup yields CDR1 SGDLS and CDR2 YYNGEE. This CDR3 is built from 14 residues. The V end was cut by 0 bases, the J end by 2 bases, with 8 bases between.

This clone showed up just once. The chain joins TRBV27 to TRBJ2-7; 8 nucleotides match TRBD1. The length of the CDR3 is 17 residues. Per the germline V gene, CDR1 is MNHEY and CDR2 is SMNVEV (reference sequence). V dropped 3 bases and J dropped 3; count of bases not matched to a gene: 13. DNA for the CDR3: TGTGCCAGCAGTTTTATCAGGGAGAGGACAGGGTTCTACGAGCAGTACTTC. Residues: CASSFIRERTGFYEQYF.

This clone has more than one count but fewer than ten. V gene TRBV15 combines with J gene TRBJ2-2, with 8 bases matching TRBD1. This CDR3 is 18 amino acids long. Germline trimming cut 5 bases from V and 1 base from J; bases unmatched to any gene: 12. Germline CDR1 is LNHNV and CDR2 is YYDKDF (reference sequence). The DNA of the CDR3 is TGTGCCACCAGCCCCCCCCCAGGGGGCGATTGGAACACCGGGGAGCTGTTTTTT. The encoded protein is CATSPPPGGDWNTGELFF. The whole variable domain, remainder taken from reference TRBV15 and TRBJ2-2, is DAMVIQNPRYQVTQFGKPVTLSCSQTLNHNVMYWYQQKSSQAPKLLFHYYDKDFNNEADTPDNFQSRRPNTSFCFLDIRSPGLGDTAMYLCATSPPPGGDWNTGELFFGEGSRLTVL.

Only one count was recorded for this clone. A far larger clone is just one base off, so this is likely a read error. CDR3 loop: CASTSQGGGYSYTF. In nucleotides, the CDR3 is TGTGCCAGCACCTCACAGGGGGGAGGCTATAGCTACACCTTC. The chain uses TRBV6-5 and TRBJ1-2, with 8 bases matching TRBD1. The CDR3 length is 14 residues. CDR1 and CDR2 from the germline V gene are MNHEY and SVGAGI.

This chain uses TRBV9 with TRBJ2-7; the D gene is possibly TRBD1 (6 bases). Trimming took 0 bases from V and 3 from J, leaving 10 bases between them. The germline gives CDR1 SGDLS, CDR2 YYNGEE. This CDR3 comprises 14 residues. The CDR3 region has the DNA TGTGCCAGCAGCGTAGGGACAGAACTCTACGAGCAGTACTTC. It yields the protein CASSVGTELYEQYF.

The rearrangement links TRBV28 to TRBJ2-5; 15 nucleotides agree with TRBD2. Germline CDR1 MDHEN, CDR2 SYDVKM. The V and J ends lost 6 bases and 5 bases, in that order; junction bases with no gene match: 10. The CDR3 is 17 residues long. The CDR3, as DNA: TGTGCCAGCAGCCTTTGGACTAGCGGGAGGGCCGAGGAGACCCAGTACTTC. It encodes CASSLWTSGRAEETQYF.

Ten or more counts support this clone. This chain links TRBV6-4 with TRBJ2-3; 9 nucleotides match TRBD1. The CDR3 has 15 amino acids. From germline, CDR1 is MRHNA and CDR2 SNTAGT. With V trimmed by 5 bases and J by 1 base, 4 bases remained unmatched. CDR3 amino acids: CASSPDRGGTDTQYF. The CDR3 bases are TGTGCCAGCAGTCCGGACAGGGGTGGCACAGATACGCAGTATTTT.

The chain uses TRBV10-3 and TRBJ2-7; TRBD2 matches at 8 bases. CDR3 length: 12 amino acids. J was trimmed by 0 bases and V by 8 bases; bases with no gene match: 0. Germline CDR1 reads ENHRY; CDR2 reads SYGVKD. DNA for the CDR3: TGTGCCATCGGGACTAGCTCCTACGAGCAGTACTTC. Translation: CAIGTSSYEQYF.

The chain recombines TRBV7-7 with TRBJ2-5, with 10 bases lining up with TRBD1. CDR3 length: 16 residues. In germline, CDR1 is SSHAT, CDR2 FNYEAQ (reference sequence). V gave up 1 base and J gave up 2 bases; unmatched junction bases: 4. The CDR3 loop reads CASSLGWGQGQETQYF. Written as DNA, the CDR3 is TGTGCCAGCAGCTTAGGGTGGGGACAGGGGCAAGAGACCCAGTACTTC.

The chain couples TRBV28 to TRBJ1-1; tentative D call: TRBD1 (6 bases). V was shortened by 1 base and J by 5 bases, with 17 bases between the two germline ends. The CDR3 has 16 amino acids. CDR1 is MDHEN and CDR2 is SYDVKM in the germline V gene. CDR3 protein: CASSLYRGSRGTEAFF. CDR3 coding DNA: TGTGCCAGCAGTTTATATCGAGGGTCAAGGGGGACTGAAGCTTTCTTT. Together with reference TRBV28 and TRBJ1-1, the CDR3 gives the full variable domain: DVKVTQSSRYLVKRTGEKVFLECVQDMDHENMFWYRQDPGLGLRLIYFSYDVKMKEKGDIPEGYSVSREKKERFSLILESASTNQTSMYLCASSLYRGSRGTEAFFGQGTRLTVV.

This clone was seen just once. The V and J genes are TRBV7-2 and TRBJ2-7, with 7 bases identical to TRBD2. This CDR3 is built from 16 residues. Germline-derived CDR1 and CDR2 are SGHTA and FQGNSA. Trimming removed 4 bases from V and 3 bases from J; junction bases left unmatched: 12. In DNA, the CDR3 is TGTGCCAGCAGCTCGCCCGGGCGGGAGATTGTCTACGAGCAGTACTTC. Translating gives CASSSPGREIVYEQYF.

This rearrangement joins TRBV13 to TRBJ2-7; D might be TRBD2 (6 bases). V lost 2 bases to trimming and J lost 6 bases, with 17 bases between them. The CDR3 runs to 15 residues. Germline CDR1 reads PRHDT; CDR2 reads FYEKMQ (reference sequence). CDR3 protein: CASSLYRNPAGEQYF. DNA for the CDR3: TGTGCCAGCAGCTTATACAGGAACCCAGCGGGCGAGCAGTACTTC.